These 29 T cell receptor beta chains share one sample of origin, sequenced in a study of CD8 T cells in ankylosing spondylitis (dated by TCRdb to the late 2010s). The study at large found these results: Blood from ankylosing spondylitis patients appeared to be characterized by a TCR beta motif composed of eight highly homologous amino acid variants.

Receptors were amplified or captured by 5' RACE. Sequenced on an Illumina HiSeq 2500. In TCRdb, the public reads were trimmed at Q25 with fastp and aligned with MiXCR, with productive beta chains retained. Entries are consolidated by CDR3 protein sequence, retaining the most common genes and DNA. This sample comprises about 800,000 distinct CDR3 sequences, roughly 12% of them detected only once. The ten most abundant clones make up 0.45% to 0.6% of the sample. No antigen has been assigned to these receptors. The sequencing input was blood, either unsorted or a sorted T cell fraction (not recorded which). The receptors were sampled from a male donor with ankylosing spondylitis.

This clonotype has a handful of counts. The chain uses TRBV10-3 and TRBJ1-6, with a weak D call TRBD1 (5 bases). Germline V gene sequence: CDR1 ENHRY, CDR2 SYGVKD. The CDR3 runs 13 residues. V was clipped by 8 bases and J by 10 bases, with 15 bases between them. This CDR3 reads CAIGERGSSPLHF. CDR3 coding DNA: TGTGCCATCGGGGAAAGGGGTAGCTCACCCCTCCACTTT.

The V and J genes are TRBV29-1 and TRBJ2-3; 9 bases map to TRBD2. Trimming removed 6 bases from V and 2 bases from J; junction bases left unmatched: 6. Germline V gene data show CDR1 as SQVTM and CDR2 as ANQGSEA. The CDR3 is 14 residues long. CDR3 residues: CSVGGGADTDTQYF. The DNA of the CDR3 is TGCAGCGTCGGCGGGGGGGCCGACACAGATACGCAGTATTTT.

V and J are TRBV12-3 or TRBV12-4 and TRBJ2-7, with D possibly matching TRBD1 (5 bases). The CDR3 has 14 amino acids. Between the trimmed V and J ends, which lost 5 bases and 4 bases, there was a span of 15 bases. Here the CDR3 reads CASSDDLGAYEQYF. The CDR3 DNA reads as TGTGCCAGCAGTGACGACCTTGGGGCGTACGAGCAGTACTTC.

This clonotype was detected only a few times. This chain joins TRBV5-1 and TRBJ2-7, with D maybe TRBD2 (6 bases). CDR1 SGHRS and CDR2 YFSETQ come from the germline V gene. The CDR3 has 16 residues. V was cut by 7 bases and J by 5 bases, with 25 bases left in between. CDR3 sequence reads: CASSLPTGTGLDEQYF. The DNA of the CDR3 is TGCGCCAGCTCCCTCCCCACCGGGACTGGCCTGGACGAGCAGTACTTC.

Points on this clonotype: A much larger clone lies a single base off, so this may be a read error. J is TRBJ1-2 and V is TRBV7-2; TRBD1 aligns across 7 bases. Germline assignment: CDR1 SGHTA and CDR2 FQGNSA. The CDR3 consists of 14 residues. In DNA form, the CDR3 reads TGTGTCAGCAGCGCACACAGGGGAGTGGGCGGCTACACCTTC. It encodes CVSSAHRGVGGYTF.

This clonotype was counted between two and nine times. The chain has TRBV4-1 and TRBJ2-7, with 8 nucleotides matching TRBD1. CDR3 length equals 17 residues. With V trimmed by 5 bases and J by 5 bases, 17 bases remained unmatched. Looked up from germline, CDR1 is MGHRA and CDR2 is YSYEKL. CDR3 nucleotide sequence: TGCGCCAGCAGCTCTTCCCCTCGAACAGGGGGTCCAAACGAGCAGTACTTC. The encoded protein is CASSSSPRTGGPNEQYF.

The V gene is TRBV5-1, the J gene TRBJ2-6; no reliable D call. The germline gives CDR1 SGHRS, CDR2 YFSETQ. Trimming removed 0 bases from V and 4 bases from J, with 11 bases in between. The CDR3 has 16 amino acids. CDR3 amino acids: CASSLGTLDGANVLTF. The CDR3 coding sequence is TGCGCCAGCAGCTTGGGGACCCTCGACGGGGCCAACGTCCTGACTTTC.

This chain uses TRBV12-3 or TRBV12-4 with TRBJ2-3, with D hard to call. V was cut by 3 bases and J by 4 bases, with 11 bases left in between. The CDR3 loop spans 14 amino acids. CDR3 amino acids: CASSLVIRADTQYF. CDR3 DNA sequence: TGTGCCAGCAGTTTGGTCATTAGGGCAGATACGCAGTATTTT.

This clonotype has more than one count but fewer than ten. J is TRBJ2-7 and V is TRBV20-1; TRBD2 aligns across 15 bases. With V trimmed by 4 bases and J by 2 bases, 9 bases remained unmatched. This CDR3 region has 17 residues. Germline assignment: CDR1 DFQATT and CDR2 SNEGSKA (reference sequence). The DNA for the CDR3 is TGCAGTGCTACCCAACCGGGACTAGCGGGAGGTGCCTACGAGCAGTACTTC. Translated: CSATQPGLAGGAYEQYF.

This clonotype occurred a few times. This rearrangement joins TRBV7-2 to TRBJ2-5; 8 bases line up with TRBD1. Unmatched junction bases numbered 5, after V lost 5 bases and J lost 3 bases. This CDR3 contains 14 residues. Germline V gene data show CDR1 as SGHTA and CDR2 as FQGNSA. This chain's CDR3 is CASSHRGAEETQYF. The CDR3, as DNA: TGTGCCAGCAGCCACAGGGGGGCTGAAGAGACCCAGTACTTC.

This clonotype occurred a few times. CDR3 nucleotides: TGTGCCATCAGTGAGTCGACAGACCTGAACACTGAAGCTTTCTTT. Its protein is CAISESTDLNTEAFF. The J gene is TRBJ1-1, the V gene TRBV10-3; TRBD1 might be the D (5 bases). This CDR3 comprises 15 residues. Deletions cut 0 bases from V and 0 bases from J, with 8 bases between. Germline assignment: CDR1 ENHRY and CDR2 SYGVKD.

This clonotype was detected many times. The J gene is TRBJ1-5, the V gene TRBV5-1; 7 nucleotides match TRBD1. CDR3 length: 16 amino acids. In germline, CDR1 is SGHRS, CDR2 YFSETQ. The J segment lost 3 bases and the V segment lost 0 bases, leaving 6 bases of the junction unmatched. The CDR3 is CASSLEPGQPNQPQHF. DNA of the CDR3: TGCGCCAGCAGCTTGGAGCCGGGACAGCCCAATCAGCCCCAGCATTTT.

This clonotype was counted a few times. This rearrangement joins TRBV5-1 to TRBJ1-2; the D is unclear. Trimming removed 0 bases at V and 8 bases at J, with 11 bases between. CDR3 length: 13 amino acids. Germline CDR1 is SGHRS and CDR2 is YFSETQ. The CDR3: CASSLEGLEGYTF. The CDR3 nucleotides are TGCGCCAGCAGCTTGGAAGGATTGGAGGGCTACACCTTC.

This clonotype has at least ten counts. V and J are TRBV7-8 and TRBJ2-5; perhaps TRBD1 as D (6 bases). Germline lookup yields CDR1 SGHVS and CDR2 FQNEAQ. The CDR3 loop spans 13 amino acids. The ends were cut back, 5 bases at V and 2 bases at J, with 9 bases in the middle. Here the CDR3 DNA reads TGTGCCAGCAGCCCAGGGGTACAAGAGACCCAGTACTTC. Amino acids: CASSPGVQETQYF. The full variable domain, with the rest looked up from reference TRBV7-8 and TRBJ2-5, is GAGVSQSPRYKVAKRGQDVALRCDPISGHVSLFWYQQALGQGPEFLTYFQNEAQLDKSGLPSDRFFAERPEGSVSTLKIQRTQQEDSAVYLCASSPGVQETQYFGPGTRLLVL.

V usage is TRBV2 and J usage is TRBJ2-5; maybe TRBD1 (6 bases). Germline assignment: CDR1 SNHLY and CDR2 FYNNEI. This CDR3 spans 12 amino acids. Trimming left V 8 bases short and J 5 bases short, with 12 bases between. The CDR3 nucleotides read TGTGCCAGCGACGCCAGGGGCGAGACCCAGTACTTC. Residues: CASDARGETQYF. The full variable domain, completed using reference TRBV2 and TRBJ2-5, is EPEVTQTPSHQVTQMGQEVILRCVPISNHLYFYWYRQILGQKVEFLVSFYNNEISEKSEIFDDQFSVERPDGSNFTLKIRSTKLEDSAMYFCASDARGETQYFGPGTRLLVL.

This clonotype was seen only a few times. V is TRBV20-1 and J is TRBJ2-5; D ambiguous. Germline lookup yields CDR1 DFQATT and CDR2 SNEGSKA (reference sequence). Trimming stripped 5 bases from V and 2 bases from J, with 9 bases between. This CDR3 is 12 amino acids long. CDR3 amino acids: CSALRGQETQYF. The CDR3 DNA follows: TGCAGTGCTCTAAGAGGACAAGAGACCCAGTACTTC.

The V and J genes are TRBV9 and TRBJ1-2; D is undetermined. This CDR3 is 13 amino acids long. Germline values: CDR1 SGDLS, CDR2 YYNGEE. Trimming cost V 0 bases and J 4 bases, with 7 bases left between them. The CDR3 DNA reads TGTGCCAGCAGCGTAGTATCGGGCTATGGCTACACCTTC. This codes for CASSVVSGYGYTF. Full variable domain (remainder filled in from reference TRBV9 and TRBJ1-2): DSGVTQTPKHLITATGQRVTLRCSPRSGDLSVYWYQQSLDQGLQFLIQYYNGEERAKGNILERFSAQQFPDLHSELNLSSLELGDSALYFCASSVVSGYGYTFGSGTRLTVV.

This clonotype was counted ten times or more. The chain couples TRBV7-8 to TRBJ1-1; D remains unclear. Germline V gene sequence: CDR1 SGHVS, CDR2 FQNEAQ. V lost 1 base, J lost 5 bases, and 17 bases lay in between. The CDR3 has 16 amino acids. CDR3 DNA sequence: TGTGCCAGCAGCTTAGAGGTGGCAGGCGCCGCGACTGAAGCTTTCTTT. It encodes CASSLEVAGAATEAFF.

This clonotype was recorded at least ten times. This chain joins TRBV20-1 and TRBJ2-1, with 10 bases aligning to TRBD2. This CDR3 has 16 amino acids. Germline lookup yields CDR1 DFQATT and CDR2 SNEGSKA (reference sequence). With V trimmed by 6 bases and J by 5 bases, 13 bases remained unmatched. CDR3 in DNA: TGCAGTGCCCCTACCCCTACTAGCGGGACCCACAATGAGCAGTTCTTC. This gives the protein CSAPTPTSGTHNEQFF.

This clonotype was recorded many times. The V and J genes are TRBV7-9 and TRBJ1-1; 8 bases are a match to TRBD1. Per germline, CDR1 SEHNR and CDR2 FQNEAQ (reference sequence). The CDR3 sequence is 13 residues long. With V trimmed by 5 bases and J by 4 bases, 3 bases remained unmatched. CDR3 loop: CASSPGGLTEAFF. DNA for the CDR3: TGTGCCAGCAGCCCAGGGGGCCTCACTGAAGCTTTCTTT. Full variable domain (outside the CDR3, taken from reference TRBV7-9 and TRBJ1-1): DTGVSQNPRHKITKRGQNVTFRCDPISEHNRLYWYRQTLGQGPEFLTYFQNEAQLEKSRLLSDRFSAERPKGSFSTLEIQRTEQGDSAMYLCASSPGGLTEAFFGQGTRLTVV.

The rearrangement joins TRBV20-1 to TRBJ2-7; weak D call: TRBD2 (5 bases). Germline CDR1 is DFQATT and CDR2 is SNEGSKA (reference sequence). The CDR3 spans 14 residues. The DNA for the CDR3 is TGCAGCACCAGAGACCCTAGAGGGAGCTACGAGCAGTACTTC. It specifies CSTRDPRGSYEQYF.

This chain connects TRBV20-1 to TRBJ2-7; D may be TRBD2 (6 bases). The CDR3 covers 13 residues. V was clipped by 6 bases and J by 0 bases, with 12 bases between them. The germline CDR1 and CDR2 sequences are DFQATT and SNEGSKA (reference sequence). The CDR3 region is CSAVRTTSYEQYF. The CDR3 DNA reads as TGCAGTGCCGTCCGGACTACCTCCTACGAGCAGTACTTC.

CDR3: CASSLGGEGTQYF. DNA of the CDR3: TGCGCCAGCAGCTTGGGTGGTGAAGGGACCCAGTACTTC. V is TRBV5-1 and J is TRBJ2-5, with D unresolved. The CDR3 is 13 amino acids. Per the germline V gene, CDR1 is SGHRS and CDR2 is YFSETQ. Trimming cost V 0 bases and J 7 bases, with 10 bases left between them.

V and J are TRBV7-2 and TRBJ2-5, with 9 positions matching TRBD2. CDR1 SGHTA and CDR2 FQGNSA come from the germline V gene. The length of the CDR3 is 15 residues. V was clipped by 5 bases and J by 5 bases; unmatched bases: 9. CDR3: CASSRFAGGWETQYF. In nucleotides, the CDR3 is TGTGCCAGCAGCCGTTTTGCGGGAGGGTGGGAGACCCAGTACTTC.

The chain combines TRBV7-2 with TRBJ2-1; D gene ambiguous. The V end was cut by 5 bases, the J end by 0 bases, with 11 bases between. Per the germline V gene, CDR1 is SGHTA and CDR2 is FQGNSA. This CDR3 comprises 15 residues. The CDR3 is CASSVSKSSYNEQFF. CDR3 nucleotides: TGTGCCAGCAGCGTCTCGAAAAGCTCCTACAATGAGCAGTTCTTC.

This clonotype has just a few counts. The chain combines TRBV20-1 with TRBJ1-2, with D unclear. The V and J ends lost 6 bases and 0 bases respectively, with 20 bases between them. Germline V lookup: CDR1 DFQATT, CDR2 SNEGSKA (reference sequence). CDR3 length: 16 residues. Written as DNA, the CDR3 is TGCAGTGCGAGGGAGTCGGGGATGGGGACTAACTATGGCTACACCTTC. Amino acids: CSARESGMGTNYGYTF.

This sequence joins TRBV9 and TRBJ2-5, with TRBD2 matching 7 bases. V was pared by 3 bases and J by 7 bases, with 9 bases of the junction left unmatched. Germline V gives CDR1 SGDLS, CDR2 YYNGEE. The CDR3 is made up of 14 amino acids. The CDR3 DNA follows: TGTGCCAGCAGCGCTTTGGGGGGGGTAGGGACCCAGTACTTC. Translating gives CASSALGGVGTQYF. Full variable domain (rest looked up from reference TRBV9 and TRBJ2-5): DSGVTQTPKHLITATGQRVTLRCSPRSGDLSVYWYQQSLDQGLQFLIQYYNGEERAKGNILERFSAQQFPDLHSELNLSSLELGDSALYFCASSALGGVGTQYFGPGTRLLVL.

CDR3 nucleotides: TGTGCCACCAGCAGTGAAGGGGGTTGGTACACTGAAGCTTTCTTT. Its translation: CATSSEGGWYTEAFF. The rearrangement links TRBV15 to TRBJ1-1; perhaps TRBD1 as D (6 bases). CDR3 length: 15 amino acids. The V and J ends lost 3 bases and 3 bases respectively, with 14 bases between them. Per the germline V gene, CDR1 is LNHNV and CDR2 is YYDKDF (reference sequence).

The chain combines TRBV7-2 with TRBJ2-3; 7 bases match TRBD2. V was pared by 0 bases and J by 4 bases, with 1 base of the junction left unmatched. Germline V lookup: CDR1 SGHTA, CDR2 FQGNSA. The CDR3 runs 14 residues. CDR3 region: CASSLAGGSDTQYF. CDR3 nucleotides: TGTGCCAGCAGCTTAGCGGGAGGGTCAGATACGCAGTATTTT.